Below, 2 T cell receptor beta chains from the same sample are listed, as sequenced in a study of OX40 agonist ivuxolimab in advanced cancers. Measured with immunoSEQ multiplex PCR; TCRdb has only the in-frame clones, and not every one. The table lists about 24,000 clones, 80% to 90% of them singletons, with over 35% in the top ten. This specimen consisted of CD4+ or CD8+ T cells sorted from blood, obtained in a trial of the OX40 agonist ivuxolimab. The origin of the receptors is an adult with an advanced solid tumor such as melanoma, head and neck, liver or kidney cancer.

The chain is built from TRBV7-9 and TRBJ2-3; no reliable D call. CDR3 length equals 13 residues. V lost 5 bases to trimming and J lost 2 bases, with 8 bases between them. Germline V lookup: CDR1 SEHNR, CDR2 FQNEAQ (reference sequence). This chain's CDR3 is CASSVGHTDTQYF. The CDR3 DNA reads as TGTGCCAGCAGCGTGGGCCACACAGATACGCAGTATTTT.

On this clone: The sample holds other DNA sequences that translate to the same CDR3. The V and J genes are TRBV6-6 and TRBJ1-1, with TRBD1 matching over 8 bases. V lost 4 bases and J lost 5; bases outside the gene matches: 6. This CDR3 spans 14 amino acids. Germline CDR1 reads MNHNY; CDR2 reads SVGAGI (reference sequence). CDR3 sequence: CASSSQGAGTEAFF. The CDR3, as DNA: TGTGCCAGCAGTTCGCAGGGGGCCGGTACTGAAGCTTTCTTT.